Following are 21 T cell receptor beta chains from one sample sequenced in a study of T-cell reconstitution after alpha-beta-depleted transplantation in children. Unique molecular identifiers were incorporated into the prepared TCRbeta library. TCRdb processed the PCR reads anew with MiXCR; each CDR3 protein has one entry. The profile shows over 400,000 distinct CDR3 sequences, roughly 44% of them singletons. Specimen: PBMCs, collected before TCRalphabeta/CD19-depleted stem cell transplant. The receptors were sampled from a girl aged 2 to 9 with aplastic anemia, due to receive a stem cell transplant.

This chain links TRBV29-1 with TRBJ1-1; D remains ambiguous. Per germline, CDR1 SQVTM and CDR2 ANQGSEA. Trimming shortened V by 3 bases and J by 2 bases, and 4 bases separated the two germline ends. The CDR3 extends over 11 amino acids. The CDR3 nucleotides read TGCAGCGTTGAGCTCAACACTGAAGCTTTCTTT. Translation: CSVELNTEAFF.

The chain carries TRBV7-2 and TRBJ2-3; a possible D gene is TRBD2 (6 bases). CDR1 SGHTA and CDR2 FQGNSA come from the germline V gene. V was clipped by 10 bases and J by 5 bases, with 13 bases between them. The CDR3 extends over 12 amino acids. The CDR3 here is CAIRAGLDTQYF. CDR3 in DNA: TGTGCCATCCGTGCGGGGCTAGATACGCAGTATTTT.

A remark on this clonotype: One junction end does not reproduce the germline sequence, and a read error may be involved. The chain has TRBV4-1 and TRBJ2-7; perhaps D is TRBD1 or TRBD2 (7 bases each). Germline V gives CDR1 MGHRA, CDR2 YSYEKL. This CDR3 has 14 residues. CDR3: CASSHLDQGRGHWF. In DNA, the CDR3 is TGCGCCAGCAGCCACCTCGACCAGGGGAGGGGGCATTGGTTC.

The chain recombines TRBV20-1 with TRBJ2-7; weak D call: TRBD1 (6 bases). This CDR3 region has 15 residues. Deletions cut 6 bases from V and 4 bases from J, with 22 bases between. From germline, CDR1 is DFQATT and CDR2 SNEGSKA (reference sequence). CDR3 coding DNA: TGCAGTGCCGAGGGGCAGGGGACCAGGATTTACGAGCAGTACTTC. This codes for CSAEGQGTRIYEQYF.

This clonotype was recorded a few times. CDR3 sequence: CASSLDSVGNEQFF. For the CDR3, the DNA is TGCGCCAGCAGCTTGGACTCGGTGGGGAATGAGCAGTTCTTC. V and J are TRBV5-1 and TRBJ2-1; D unresolved. Germline assignment: CDR1 SGHRS and CDR2 YFSETQ. The V gene lost 0 bases and the J gene lost 7 bases, with 11 bases spanning the gap. The CDR3 runs 14 residues.

This clonotype was seen more than once but under ten times. The chain uses TRBV5-1 and TRBJ2-4; no clear D. Per the germline V gene, CDR1 is SGHRS and CDR2 is YFSETQ. V dropped 0 bases and J dropped 1 base, with 5 bases sitting between them. The CDR3 is 14 residues long. In DNA form, the CDR3 reads TGCGCCAGCAGCTTGGGGGCGGCCAAAAACATTCAGTACTTC. Protein product: CASSLGAAKNIQYF.

This chain links TRBV6-5 with TRBJ2-2; no reliable D call. The CDR3 totals 15 residues. V was trimmed by 0 bases and J by 7 bases, leaving 12 bases between them. Germline CDR1 reads MNHEY; CDR2 reads SVGAGI. CDR3 sequence reads: CASSYSVEFIGELFF. CDR3 DNA: TGTGCCAGCAGTTACTCTGTGGAGTTTATCGGGGAGCTGTTTTTT.

In this sample, this clonotype turned up a few times. The J gene is TRBJ2-3, the V gene TRBV12-5; no firm D call. Trimming shortened V by 4 bases and J by 9 bases, and 8 bases separated the two germline ends. CDR3 length: 11 residues. The germline CDR1 and CDR2 sequences are LGHNT and FRNRAP. Here the CDR3 DNA reads TGTGCTAGTGGTTCGATGGGGACGCAGTATTTT. This gives the protein CASGSMGTQYF.

This clonotype appeared many times. V usage is TRBV10-2 and J usage is TRBJ1-1, with D uncertain. The CDR3 has 13 amino acids. The V end was cut by 7 bases, the J end by 0 bases, with 9 bases between. Per germline, CDR1 WSHSY and CDR2 SAAADI. This CDR3 is CASTAIMNTEAFF. In DNA form, the CDR3 reads TGCGCCAGCACGGCGATTATGAACACTGAAGCTTTCTTT.

In the case of this clonotype: One base away lies a much larger clone, so this may be a sequencing read error. The chain links TRBV7-2 to TRBJ1-2; 8 positions match TRBD1. CDR1 SGHTA and CDR2 FQGNSA come from the germline V gene. The CDR3 sequence is 14 residues long. CDR3 sequence reads: CASSLGWTGFGDTF. Written as DNA, the CDR3 is TGTGCCAGCAGCTTAGGGTGGACAGGGTTTGGCGACACCTTC.

The CDR3 bases are TGTGCCAGCAGCCGGCCCGGGACAGGGGTAAGGGGCACAGATACGCAGTATTTT. Translation: CASSRPGTGVRGTDTQYF. The chain joins TRBV11-1 to TRBJ2-3, with 10 positions matching TRBD1. Germline CDR1 SGHAT, CDR2 FQDESV (reference sequence). The CDR3 sequence is 18 residues long. With 5 bases clipped from V and 1 base from J, the junction kept 12 bases outside the gene matches.

The chain employs TRBV29-1 and TRBJ2-7; D gene uncertain. Trimming removed 6 bases at V and 6 bases at J, with 21 bases between. The length of the CDR3 is 14 residues. From germline, CDR1 is SQVTM and CDR2 ANQGSEA. The chain's CDR3 is CSVSVWSSGPEQYF. In DNA, the CDR3 is TGCAGCGTGAGTGTTTGGAGTTCGGGTCCCGAGCAGTACTTC.

This clonotype has a count of ten or more. The rearrangement joins TRBV4-2 to TRBJ2-7; unclear D gene. Trimming took off 0 bases at V and 3 bases at J, with 12 bases between the two ends. CDR1 and CDR2 from the germline V gene are LGHNA and YNFKEQ. This CDR3 is built from 15 residues. The CDR3 sequence is CASSQEYGYLYEQYF. CDR3 bases: TGTGCCAGCAGCCAAGAATACGGCTACCTCTACGAGCAGTACTTC.

The table lists this clonotype with a count of one. V is TRBV20-1 and J is TRBJ2-5, with TRBD2 identical over 9 bases. The CDR3 is made up of 17 amino acids. Trimming cost V 3 bases and J 5 bases; bases outside gene matches: 16. Germline loops: CDR1 DFQATT, CDR2 SNEGSKA (reference sequence). CDR3 DNA: TGCAGTGCTAGCCCCAACGGACTAGCGACGAAGGGGGAGACCCAGTACTTC. Its protein product is CSASPNGLATKGETQYF.

There are many counts of this clonotype. The chain couples TRBV9 to TRBJ2-3; 9 nucleotides align to TRBD2. V lost 1 base to trimming and J lost 0 bases; unmatched junction nucleotides: 12. Germline assignment: CDR1 SGDLS and CDR2 YYNGEE. This CDR3 has 19 residues. Here the CDR3 reads CASSVSPRPGTSSTDTQYF. The CDR3 region has the DNA TGTGCCAGCAGCGTATCCCCCCGGCCCGGGACTAGCAGCACAGATACGCAGTATTTT.

The chain has TRBV28 and TRBJ2-7; 13 bases are a match to TRBD2. V trimming: 10 bases; J trimming: 0 bases; junction bases outside the gene matches: 9. In germline, CDR1 is MDHEN, CDR2 SYDVKM. This CDR3 has 16 amino acids. This CDR3 reads CATEGLAGQSSYEQYF. CDR3 DNA sequence: TGTGCCACCGAGGGACTAGCGGGGCAAAGCTCCTACGAGCAGTACTTC.

Ten or more counts support this clonotype. This rearrangement joins TRBV5-6 to TRBJ2-2; perhaps D is TRBD1 or TRBD2 (5 bases each). The V and J ends lost 4 bases and 1 base respectively, with 8 bases between them. The CDR3 has 14 residues. The germline CDR1 and CDR2 sequences are SGHDT and YYEEEE. The CDR3 region is CASSGTMNTGELFF. The CDR3 DNA is TGTGCCAGCAGCGGGACGATGAACACCGGGGAGCTGTTTTTT.

This rearrangement joins TRBV6-5 to TRBJ2-1; D unclear. Deletions cut 0 bases from V and 9 bases from J, with 12 bases between. CDR1 is MNHEY and CDR2 is SVGAGI in the germline V gene. This CDR3 region has 14 residues. The CDR3 DNA reads TGTGCCAGCAGTTACTCCCGGGTCTTCGGTGAGCAGTTCTTC. Its translation is CASSYSRVFGEQFF.

The chain joins TRBV6-7 to TRBJ1-5; D gene ambiguous. TRBV6-7 falls under the ORF class, with uncertain function. The V gene lost 2 bases and the J gene lost 2 bases, with 31 bases spanning the gap. This CDR3 region has 22 residues. The CDR3 DNA reads TGTGCCAGCAGTTACCGGAATCCGGAGGACTTCCACCGCCCGCATCGCAATCAGCCCCAGCATTTT. It yields the protein CASSYRNPEDFHRPHRNQPQHF.

This CDR3 reads CANPGRTSTDNEQFF. The CDR3 DNA reads TGCGCCAACCCGGGACGGACTAGCACGGACAATGAGCAGTTCTTC. V gene TRBV5-1 combines with J gene TRBJ2-1; 8 bases line up with TRBD2. With 9 bases clipped from V and 5 bases from J, the junction kept 13 bases outside the gene matches. Germline-derived CDR1 and CDR2 are SGHRS and YFSETQ. The CDR3 spans 15 residues.

This clonotype was counted between two and nine times. The chain is built from TRBV19 and TRBJ2-2, with 8 bases fitting TRBD2. In germline, CDR1 is LNHDA, CDR2 SQIVND (reference sequence). This CDR3 is built from 15 residues. V trimming: 4 bases; J trimming: 5 bases; junction bases outside the gene matches: 6. In DNA form, the CDR3 reads TGTGCCAGTAGTACCACGGGAGGGGTTACCGGGGAGCTGTTTTTT. It yields the protein CASSTTGGVTGELFF.